These 28 T cell receptor beta chains share one sample of origin, sequenced in a study of blood T cell repertoires in COVID-19. The method was immunoSEQ multiplex PCR; TCRdb's version includes in-frame clones alone and lacks a portion of them. The sample lists more than 350,000 clones, roughly 90% seen once, with under 4% in the top ten. Sequencing was performed on peripheral blood. The receptors shown here come from a woman in her 30s with COVID-19, enrolled during active disease.

This rearrangement joins TRBV5-1 to TRBJ1-1; 12 bases fit TRBD1. Germline trimming cut 0 bases from V and 5 bases from J; bases unmatched to any gene: 5. CDR3 length: 16 residues. Germline CDR1 and CDR2: SGHRS and YFSETQ. CDR3 loop: CASSLDSGQGATEAFF. The CDR3 DNA is TGCGCCAGCAGCTTGGATTCGGGACAGGGGGCTACTGAAGCTTTCTTT.

The rearrangement uses TRBV4-3 and TRBJ2-3, with 10 nucleotides matching TRBD1. The germline V gene has CDR1 LGHNA and CDR2 YSLEER. This CDR3 has 18 residues. The V segment lost 5 bases and the J segment 4 bases; nucleotides outside the gene matches: 15. The CDR3 DNA follows: TGCGCCAGCAGCACTTGGCCTGCCGGGACAGGGGAGGCAGATACGCAGTATTTT. Its protein is CASSTWPAGTGEADTQYF.

The chain joins TRBV4-2 to TRBJ2-3, with TRBD2 matching 12 bases. This CDR3 contains 20 residues. V lost 0 bases and J lost 0; bases outside the gene matches: 10. The germline V gene encodes CDR1 LGHNA and CDR2 YNFKEQ. CDR3 loop: CASSQDGTSGQTSSTDTQYF. The CDR3 coding sequence is TGTGCCAGCAGCCAAGATGGGACTAGCGGGCAGACCTCTAGCACAGATACGCAGTATTTT.

The rearrangement uses TRBV5-1 and TRBJ2-5; TRBD2 agrees at 10 bases. There are 15 residues in the CDR3. With V trimmed by 4 bases and J by 5 bases, 8 bases remained unmatched. The germline gives CDR1 SGHRS, CDR2 YFSETQ. CDR3 loop: CASSISGGIGETQYF. CDR3 nucleotide sequence: TGCGCCAGCAGCATTAGCGGGGGGATAGGGGAGACCCAGTACTTC.

The rearrangement joins TRBV27 to TRBJ2-7; 12 nucleotides match TRBD2. Germline CDR1 MNHEY, CDR2 SMNVEV (reference sequence). The CDR3 length is 14 residues. V shed 7 bases, J shed 5 bases, and the junction held 6 bases outside the gene matches. CDR3 in DNA: TGTGCCAGCAAGCTAGCGGGGGGGCCCCACGAGCAGTACTTC. It translates to CASKLAGGPHEQYF.

The chain carries TRBV5-4 and TRBJ2-1, with 8 bases fitting TRBD1. Trimming cost V 9 bases and J 4 bases; bases outside gene matches: 15. CDR3 length: 16 amino acids. Germline assignment: CDR1 SGHNT and CDR2 YYREEE (reference sequence). The CDR3 bases are TGTGCCACACTCACGAAAACCGGGACAGGATACAATGAGCAGTTCTTC. Residues: CATLTKTGTGYNEQFF.

This sequence joins TRBV19 and TRBJ2-1, with D possibly TRBD1 on 5 matching bases. The germline V gene encodes CDR1 LNHDA and CDR2 SQIVND (reference sequence). The germline V and J ends were trimmed by 1 base and 6 bases, with 13 bases remaining between them. This CDR3 comprises 15 residues. The CDR3 reads CASSIGSTGSNEQFF. DNA for the CDR3: TGTGCCAGTAGTATAGGCTCAACAGGATCCAATGAGCAGTTCTTC. Drawing the rest from reference TRBV19 and TRBJ2-1, the complete variable domain is DGGITQSPKYLFRKEGQNVTLSCEQNLNHDAMYWYRQDPGQGLRLIYYSQIVNDFQKGDIAEGYSVSREKKESFPLTVTSAQKNPTAFYLCASSIGSTGSNEQFFGPGTRLTVL.

This sequence joins TRBV19 and TRBJ1-5; TRBD1 matches at 7 bases. Germline-derived CDR1 and CDR2 are LNHDA and SQIVND (reference sequence). The CDR3 covers 14 residues. Unmatched junction bases numbered 7, after V lost 7 bases and J lost 4 bases. CDR3 in DNA: TGTGCCAGTACCCCAGGGACAGCTAATCAGCCCCAGCATTTT. It specifies CASTPGTANQPQHF. The entire variable domain, with the rest obtained from reference TRBV19 and TRBJ1-5, is as follows: DGGITQSPKYLFRKEGQNVTLSCEQNLNHDAMYWYRQDPGQGLRLIYYSQIVNDFQKGDIAEGYSVSREKKESFPLTVTSAQKNPTAFYLCASTPGTANQPQHFGDGTRLSIL.

The chain joins TRBV18 to TRBJ1-2; 11 positions agree with TRBD1. With 3 bases clipped from V and 6 bases from J, the junction kept 6 bases outside the gene matches. The germline V gene encodes CDR1 KGHSH and CDR2 LQKENI. CDR3 length: 15 residues. The CDR3 DNA reads TGTGCCAGCTCACCCCGGGACAGGGGGACGAATGGCTACACCTTC. This codes for CASSPRDRGTNGYTF.

The chain couples TRBV19 to TRBJ1-2; D not certain. Germline V gene data show CDR1 as LNHDA and CDR2 as SQIVND (reference sequence). CDR3 length: 11 residues. Trimming stripped 6 bases from V and 4 bases from J, with 6 bases between. For the CDR3, the DNA is TGTGCCAGTAGGGACTTCTATGGCTACACCTTC. Encoded protein: CASRDFYGYTF.

This chain joins TRBV18 and TRBJ2-2; 13 nucleotides match TRBD2. The V gene end was trimmed by 8 bases and the J gene end by 2 bases; junction bases not matched to a gene: 8. This CDR3 is 17 amino acids long. In germline, CDR1 is KGHSH, CDR2 LQKENI. CDR3 coding DNA: TGTGCCAGCGGGCGGACTAGCGGGAGAGGCAACACCGGGGAGCTGTTTTTT. Translated, it gives CASGRTSGRGNTGELFF.

The V gene is TRBV9, the J gene TRBJ1-2, with TRBD1 identical over 12 bases. V trimming: 0 bases; J trimming: 4 bases; junction bases outside the gene matches: 7. The CDR3 consists of 17 residues. Germline V CDR1 and CDR2: SGDLS, YYNGEE. In DNA form, the CDR3 reads TGTGCCAGCAGCGTAGAGGGACAGGGGGCGCGGGGCTATGGCTACACCTTC. This translates into CASSVEGQGARGYGYTF.

This rearrangement joins TRBV9 to TRBJ2-3; D call uncertain. V lost 0 bases and J 4 bases, leaving 9 bases between the germline ends. Per germline, CDR1 SGDLS and CDR2 YYNGEE. The CDR3 consists of 14 residues. CDR3 sequence: CASSVVGAPDTQYF. The CDR3 DNA is TGTGCCAGCAGCGTAGTTGGAGCCCCAGATACGCAGTATTTT.

This clone was seen a single time. The CDR3 sequence is CASSTGGELFF. CDR3 nucleotide sequence: TGTGCCAGCAGCACAGGGGGCGAGCTGTTTTTT. The chain joins TRBV12-3 or TRBV12-4 to TRBJ2-2; the match to TRBD1 covers 9 bases. The CDR3 totals 11 residues. The V gene end was trimmed by 6 bases and the J gene end by 11 bases; junction bases not matched to a gene: 1.

The V and J genes are TRBV15 and TRBJ1-2, with a weak D call TRBD1 (5 bases). Germline CDR1 LNHNV, CDR2 YYDKDF (reference sequence). The V gene lost 0 bases and the J gene lost 3 bases, with 8 bases spanning the gap. The CDR3 covers 14 residues. CDR3: CATSRDLGDYGYTF. The CDR3 nucleotides read TGTGCCACCAGCAGAGATCTAGGGGACTATGGCTACACCTTC. Full variable domain (missing parts from reference TRBV15 and TRBJ1-2): DAMVIQNPRYQVTQFGKPVTLSCSQTLNHNVMYWYQQKSSQAPKLLFHYYDKDFNNEADTPDNFQSRRPNTSFCFLDIRSPGLGDTAMYLCATSRDLGDYGYTFGSGTRLTVV.

This rearrangement joins TRBV28 to TRBJ2-1, with D maybe TRBD2 (6 bases). Trimming left V 2 bases short and J 0 bases short, with 14 bases between. The CDR3 has 17 residues. Per the germline V gene, CDR1 is MDHEN and CDR2 is SYDVKM. The CDR3 loop reads CASSLVGKAGSYNEQFF. The CDR3, as DNA: TGTGCCAGCAGTTTAGTGGGGAAAGCGGGCTCCTACAATGAGCAGTTCTTC.

The rearrangement links TRBV10-3 to TRBJ1-2, with 7 bases lining up with TRBD1. The V segment lost 7 bases and the J segment 4 bases; nucleotides outside the gene matches: 9. The CDR3 runs 14 residues. Germline assignment: CDR1 ENHRY and CDR2 SYGVKD. The DNA of the CDR3 is TGTGCCATCAATCGACAGGGAGCCCCCTATGGCTACACCTTC. Translation: CAINRQGAPYGYTF.

This rearrangement joins TRBV19 to TRBJ1-4, with 9 positions matching TRBD1. V lost 4 bases to trimming and J lost 6 bases; unmatched junction nucleotides: 3. This CDR3 is built from 14 residues. The V gene's germline CDR1 is LNHDA and CDR2 SQIVND (reference sequence). For the CDR3, the DNA is TGTGCCAGTAGTACGGGACAGGGTGATGAAAAACTGTTTTTT. This gives the protein CASSTGQGDEKLFF.

The chain joins TRBV6-5 to TRBJ1-6, with no clear D. Germline lookup yields CDR1 MNHEY and CDR2 SVGAGI. V was trimmed by 6 bases and J by 8 bases, leaving 17 bases between them. This CDR3 has 15 amino acids. This CDR3 is CASRLYGGRDSPLHF. CDR3 sequence (DNA): TGTGCCAGCAGATTATACGGAGGGAGGGATTCACCCCTCCACTTT.

The V call is TRBV14, the J call TRBJ2-1; D remains ambiguous. Germline CDR1 SGHDN, CDR2 FVKESK. Trimming took off 2 bases at V and 3 bases at J, with 14 bases between the two ends. This CDR3 comprises 16 residues. The CDR3 loop reads CASSQRLTRRYNEQFF. The CDR3 region has the DNA TGTGCCAGCAGCCAACGCCTCACCAGGCGCTACAATGAGCAGTTCTTC.

J is TRBJ2-1 and V is TRBV6-5, with 10 bases identical to TRBD2. The CDR3 spans 15 residues. Germline CDR1 MNHEY, CDR2 SVGAGI. With 6 bases clipped from V and 3 bases from J, the junction kept 5 bases outside the gene matches. Here the CDR3 reads CASSTAGGRYNEQFF. In DNA, the CDR3 is TGTGCCAGCAGCACAGCGGGGGGGCGCTACAATGAGCAGTTCTTC.

This chain links TRBV6-5 with TRBJ2-7, with 11 bases that match TRBD1. This CDR3 is built from 14 residues. The V gene end was trimmed by 4 bases and the J gene end by 2 bases; junction bases not matched to a gene: 1. Per germline, CDR1 MNHEY and CDR2 SVGAGI. The DNA of the CDR3 is TGTGCCAGCAGTTGGGGACAGGGGGCCTACGAGCAGTACTTC. Amino acids: CASSWGQGAYEQYF.

The chain recombines TRBV28 with TRBJ1-6; D is unclear. Per the germline V gene, CDR1 is MDHEN and CDR2 is SYDVKM. This CDR3 contains 18 residues. V gave up 7 bases and J gave up 0 bases, with 19 bases separating them. Written as DNA, the CDR3 is TGTGCCAGCAAGCGCCCTAACAAGCTATCCTCCTATAATTCACCCCTCCACTTT. This codes for CASKRPNKLSSYNSPLHF.

The V and J genes are TRBV11-2 and TRBJ2-2; no firm D call. CDR3 length: 12 residues. V lost 1 base and J lost 5, with 2 bases in between. Germline-derived CDR1 and CDR2 are SGHAT and FQNNGV. CDR3 sequence (DNA): TGTGCCAGCAGCTTAGTAACCGGGGAGCTGTTTTTT. It yields the protein CASSLVTGELFF.

This clone was counted once. The chain uses TRBV24-1 and TRBJ1-3; 8 bases match TRBD1. This CDR3 contains 17 residues. V shed 3 bases, J shed 3 bases, and the junction held 9 bases outside the gene matches. Germline CDR1 is KGHDR and CDR2 is SFDVKD. The CDR3 nucleotides are TGTGCCACCAGTGATAACCACAGGGGGATAGGTGGAAACACCATATATTTT. It is translated as CATSDNHRGIGGNTIYF.

The chain has TRBV9 and TRBJ2-1; 7 bases match TRBD2. Per germline, CDR1 SGDLS and CDR2 YYNGEE. The CDR3 spans 15 residues. The trim removed 6 bases at V and 8 bases at J, leaving 14 bases unmatched. The CDR3 protein is CASTIGMRERDEQFF. In nucleotides, the CDR3 is TGTGCCAGCACCATAGGTATGCGGGAGAGGGATGAGCAGTTCTTC.

This chain links TRBV5-1 with TRBJ1-1; the match to TRBD1 covers 8 bases. The CDR3 is made up of 15 amino acids. V shed 1 base, J shed 5 bases, and the junction held 7 bases outside the gene matches. The germline gives CDR1 SGHRS, CDR2 YFSETQ. This CDR3 is CASSLTRGPKTEAFF. CDR3 in DNA: TGCGCCAGCAGCTTGACCAGGGGGCCGAAGACTGAAGCTTTCTTT.

The chain combines TRBV9 with TRBJ1-5; D uncertain. This CDR3 comprises 14 residues. Germline values: CDR1 SGDLS, CDR2 YYNGEE. V lost 2 bases and J 6 bases, leaving 12 bases between the germline ends. The CDR3 DNA follows: TGTGCCAGCAGCGTTTTCTCCTCGGGTCAGCCCCAGCATTTT. Its protein is CASSVFSSGQPQHF.